The rows below give T cell receptor beta chains drawn from one sample of a study of response to subunit inactivated influenza vaccine. TCRdb analysed the RT-PCR reads with MiXCR anew, one entry per CDR3 protein. The table shows around 790,000 distinct CDR3 sequences, with over 20% occurring only once. The source was PBMCs from blood, collected less than 6 days after vaccination. Every receptor here comes from a man aged 50 to 60 who received an inactivated influenza vaccine. The CDR3 runs from the conserved cysteine through the conserved F or W. Each record gives: J gene, V gene, D gene, clone size, CDR3 protein, CDR3 DNA. D genes are given only for firm matches. Clone size appears in some rows only: once, few, many, or a class for an expanded clone.

>TRBJ1-5|TRBV20-1|.|few
CSHSREADQPQHF
TGCAGTCATAGCAGGGAAGCGGATCAGCCCCAGCATTTT
>TRBJ1-4|TRBV29-1|TRBD1|many
CSVEAPRGRGREKLFF
TGCAGCGTTGAAGCTCCTCGAGGCAGGGGGAGGGAAAAACTGTTTTTT
>TRBJ1-1|TRBV10-3|.|few
CASGQMNTEAFF
TGTGCCAGTGGACAGATGAACACTGAAGCTTTCTTT
>TRBJ2-7|TRBV28|.|.
CASSLGTWDGYEEYF
TGTGCCAGCAGTCTTGGGACGTGGGATGGGTACGAGGAGTACTTC
>TRBJ1-1|TRBV9|.|.
CASSVGAGDTEAFF
TGTGCCAGCAGCGTTGGGGCAGGGGACACTGAAGCTTTCTTT
>TRBJ2-1|TRBV4-3|.|few
CASSQGGNSYNEQFF
TGCGCCAGCAGCCAAGGTGGTAATTCCTACAATGAGCAGTTCTTC
>TRBJ2-3|TRBV4-3|.|few
CASSQASYTDTQYF
TGCGCCAGCAGCCAAGCTAGCTACACAGATACGCAGTATTTT
>TRBJ2-1|TRBV20-1|TRBD2|.
CSASRTSGRAASNEQFF
TGCAGTGCAAGCCGGACTAGCGGGAGGGCCGCGTCCAATGAGCAGTTCTTC
>TRBJ1-4|TRBV12-3/TRBV12-4|.|few
CASSIAGGEKLFF
TGTGCCAGCAGTATCGCGGGCGGCGAAAAACTGTTTTTT
>TRBJ2-4|TRBV20-1|.|.
CSAPKVGENIQYF
TGCAGTGCTCCCAAGGTGGGAGAAAACATTCAGTACTTC
>TRBJ1-6|TRBV12-3/TRBV12-4|.|few
CASSLSPAGRYSPLHF
TGTGCCAGCAGTTTAAGCCCGGCAGGTCGCTATTCACCCCTCCACTTT
>TRBJ2-1|TRBV7-9|TRBD2|few
CASGYGLESYNEQFF
TGTGCCAGCGGATACGGACTAGAATCCTACAATGAGCAGTTCTTC
>TRBJ2-7|TRBV18|.|.
CASSPVSNEQYF
TGTGCCAGCTCACCTGTGAGCAACGAGCAGTACTTC
>TRBJ2-3|TRBV7-9|TRBD2|.
CASRTLAGRSTDTQYF
TGTGCCAGCCGTACATTAGCGGGGAGAAGCACAGATACGCAGTATTTT
>TRBJ2-7|TRBV10-3|.|.
CAISTLGYEQYF
TGTGCCATCAGTACATTGGGATACGAGCAGTACTTC
>TRBJ2-7|TRBV7-9|.|.
CASSATTDYEQYF
TGTGCCAGCAGCGCCACGACAGACTACGAGCAGTACTTC
>TRBJ2-5|TRBV7-6|.|.
CASSSLLGETQYF
TGTGCCAGCAGCTCTCTACTAGGGGAGACCCAGTACTTC
>TRBJ1-1|TRBV5-1|.|.
CASSLGATVNTEAFF
TGCGCCAGCAGCTTGGGGGCTACGGTGAACACTGAAGCTTTCTTT
>TRBJ2-7|TRBV12-3/TRBV12-4|TRBD2|.
CASSLGTSGGLPYEQYF
TGTGCCAGCAGCCTAGGGACTAGCGGGGGACTGCCTTACGAGCAGTACTTC
>TRBJ1-1|TRBV2|TRBD1|.
CASSTGTGGGPEAFF
TGTGCCAGCAGTACAGGGACAGGGGGCGGCCCTGAAGCTTTCTTT
>TRBJ1-5|TRBV6-2/TRBV6-3|.|many
CASSPVPYQPQHF
TGTGCCAGCAGTCCCGTCCCCTACCAGCCCCAGCATTTT
>TRBJ2-3|TRBV12-3/TRBV12-4|.|.
CASSPPGFFTDTQYF
TGTGCCAGCAGTCCCCCGGGTTTTTTCACAGATACGCAGTATTTT
>TRBJ2-3|TRBV10-3|.|.
CAISGTTDTQYF
TGTGCCATCAGTGGAACCACAGATACGCAGTATTTT
>TRBJ1-2|TRBV12-3/TRBV12-4|TRBD1|.
CASSGQGRIYGYTF
TGTGCCAGCAGTGGACAGGGGAGGATCTATGGCTACACCTTC
>TRBJ2-7|TRBV6-2/TRBV6-3|.|few
CASSYSTVPYEQYF
TGTGCCAGCAGTTACTCGACAGTCCCCTACGAGCAGTACTTC
>TRBJ2-3|TRBV29-1|TRBD2|few
CSVEASGRKDTQYF
TGCAGCGTTGAGGCTAGCGGGAGGAAAGATACGCAGTATTTT
>TRBJ2-1|TRBV7-2|TRBD2|.
CASSRRSGRGVDEQFF
TGTGCCAGCAGCCGACGGAGCGGGAGGGGGGTGGATGAGCAGTTCTTC
>TRBJ2-1|TRBV24-1|TRBD2|.
CATSDFTGTNSYNEQFF
TGTGCCACCAGTGATTTCACCGGGACTAACTCCTACAATGAGCAGTTCTTC
>TRBJ2-6|TRBV3-1|.|.
CASSQVGLGANVLTF
TGTGCCAGCAGCCAAGTGGGTCTCGGGGCCAACGTCCTGACTTTC
>TRBJ2-1|TRBV12-3/TRBV12-4|.|many
CASSLGGGGYNEQFF
TGCGCCAGCAGCTTGGGGGGGGGCGGCTACAATGAGCAGTTCTTC
>TRBJ2-7|TRBV7-2|TRBD2|.
CASSPGLAVDEQYF
TGTGCCAGCAGCCCAGGACTAGCGGTGGACGAGCAGTACTTC
>TRBJ1-2|TRBV12-3/TRBV12-4|.|.
CASSLPGFGYTF
TGTGCCAGCAGTTTACCAGGGTTCGGCTACACCTTC
>TRBJ2-5|TRBV4-2|.|few
CASSQARRETQYF
TGTGCCAGCAGCCAGGCGCGGAGAGAGACCCAGTACTTC
>TRBJ1-1|TRBV6-2/TRBV6-3|TRBD1|few
CASNRGRTAEAFF
TGTGCCAGCAACAGGGGACGAACGGCTGAAGCTTTCTTT
>TRBJ1-2|TRBV7-9|.|.
CASSEPAGYGYTF
TGTGCCAGCTCAGAGCCCGCGGGGTATGGCTACACCTTC
>TRBJ2-1|TRBV20-1|TRBD2|few
CSARDSGGRHLGNEQFF
TGCAGTGCTAGAGATTCTGGCGGGAGACACTTGGGCAATGAGCAGTTCTTC
>TRBJ2-1|TRBV5-1|TRBD1|.
CASKSTGRAIYEQFF
TGCGCCAGCAAATCGACAGGGCGGGCTATCTATGAGCAGTTCTTC
>TRBJ1-6|TRBV5-1|.|few
CASSARDNSPLHF
TGCGCCAGCAGCGCGAGAGATAATTCACCCCTCCACTTT
>TRBJ1-1|TRBV6-1|.|few
CASSDGKETEAFF
TGTGCCAGCAGTGATGGGAAGGAGACTGAAGCTTTCTTT
>TRBJ2-1|TRBV5-1|TRBD2|.
CASSSGGGKDLFF
TGCGCCAGCAGCTCGGGAGGGGGGAAGGATCTGTTCTTC
>TRBJ2-1|TRBV7-2|TRBD1|few
CASSSAAGGYSEQFF
TGTGCCAGCAGCTCCGCGGCAGGGGGTTACTCTGAGCAGTTCTTC
>TRBJ1-5|TRBV12-3/TRBV12-4|TRBD1|.
CASSLLGQGGQPQHF
TGTGCCAGCAGTTTATTGGGACAGGGAGGCCAGCCCCAGCATTTT
>TRBJ2-3|TRBV20-1|TRBD2|.
CSAQAGGFSYTDTQYF
TGCAGTGCTCAAGCGGGAGGATTCTCTTACACAGATACGCAGTATTTT
>TRBJ2-7|TRBV5-1|.|.
CASSLFPGREIDEQYF
TGCGCCAGCAGCCTCTTCCCGGGCAGGGAAATCGACGAGCAGTACTTC
>TRBJ2-7|TRBV12-3/TRBV12-4|TRBD2|few
CASRAGGFNEQYF
TGTGCCAGCAGAGCGGGGGGGTTCAACGAGCAGTACTTC
>TRBJ2-5|TRBV7-9|.|.
CASSLVARETQYF
TGTGCCAGCAGCTTGGTCGCTCGAGAGACCCAGTACTTC
>TRBJ1-3|TRBV12-3/TRBV12-4|.|.
CANSLYGSGNTIYF
TGTGCCAACAGTTTATATGGCTCTGGAAACACCATATATTTT
>TRBJ2-1|TRBV20-1|.|.
CSARDSRQFF
TGCAGTGCTAGAGATAGTCGCCAGTTCTTC
>TRBJ2-2|TRBV5-1|.|.
CASSPLPGSGELFF
TGCGCCAGCAGCCCTCTCCCCGGTTCAGGGGAGCTGTTTTTT